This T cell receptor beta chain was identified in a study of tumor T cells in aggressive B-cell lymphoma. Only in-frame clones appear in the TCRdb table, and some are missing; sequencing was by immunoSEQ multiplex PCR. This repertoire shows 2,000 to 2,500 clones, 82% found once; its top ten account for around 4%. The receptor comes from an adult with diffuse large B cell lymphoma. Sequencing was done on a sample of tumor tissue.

In nucleotides, the CDR3 is TGTGCCAGCAGCTTGATACAGGGGATCCGGAACACCGGGGAGCTGTTTTTT. Residues: CASSLIQGIRNTGELFF. The gene calls are TRBV11-2 and TRBJ2-2, with 7 positions matching TRBD1. Germline V gene lookup returns CDR1 SGHAT and CDR2 FQNNGV. The CDR3 is 17 residues long. The V and J ends lost 3 bases and 1 base, in that order; junction bases with no gene match: 8.